This T cell receptor (beta chain) appears in the sequencing data of a study of T cells after yellow fever vaccination (dated by TCRdb to between 2017 and 2020). Describing the broader study: Libraries from fractions with low cell numbers were prepared with the SMART-Seq v4 Ultra Low Input RNA kit. The cohort comprised two healthy male donors, one aged 18 to 30 and one aged 30 to 40 years. Bulk PBMC replicates and cell subsets were isolated from blood drawn at multiple timepoints before and after both primary and secondary immunization. Bulk TCR alpha and beta repertoires were sequenced longitudinally to track T-cell clones before and after primary and booster YFV17D yellow fever vaccination. Results the study describes overall, beyond this receptor: Compared with the primary T-cell response, the secondary T-cell response was weaker but faster, peaking on day 5 rather than day 15. Because abundant contaminating clonotypes from the bulk population could be contained in FACS-sorted repertoires, computational filtering was required. Most clones expanded after primary vaccination were re-detected after the booster (about 96% of CD4 and more than 70% of CD8), suggesting broad memory maintenance. A small share of clonotypes occurred in both CD4 and CD8 compartments, likely arising from convergent recombination. Because only a couple of donors were included in the study, the extent to which the findings can be generalized is limited.

TCR cDNA was made using 5'RACE template switching, a step that added a universal primer site and unique molecular identifiers. Priming of cDNA synthesis was performed from both the TCR alpha and TCR beta constant segments. Library amplification used two PCR steps, and the second PCR step added sample barcodes and sequencing adapters. Sequencing of libraries was performed on Illumina HiSeq 2500 (2x100 bp) or NovaSeq (2x150 bp). From the authors' description of their analysis: Demultiplexing of reads and collapsing into UMI consensus sequences were performed with MIGEC, and V(D)J alignment was carried out with MiXCR. Vaccine-responding clonotypes were defined with edgeR using replicate PBMC samples, requiring FDR below 0.01 and a log2 fold change above 5 up to day 15. Bulk clonotypes were assigned CD4 or CD8 identity according to which sequenced CD4 or CD8 repertoire held them at higher abundance. TCRdb redid the processing of the public reads, applying fastp at Q25 and MiXCR, and retained in-frame beta chains. Entries are consolidated by CDR3 protein sequence, retaining the most common genes and DNA. These V and J calls are TCRdb output, not the study's own analysis. This sample holds about 630,000 distinct CDR3 sequences; roughly an eighth were observed only once. About 16% of the sample goes to the ten largest clones.

On this clonotype itself: Its antigen is unknown. Per-nucleotide qualities are absent, and no much larger clonotype sits a single base away.

The sample's treatment or condition, from its label and the paper: live attenuated yellow fever vaccine strain. At each blood-draw timepoint, two biological replicates of bulk PBMCs were collected. A standard Ficoll-Paque protocol was used to isolate PBMCs from peripheral blood. TriZol was used to extract RNA from bulk PBMCs, CD4 and CD8 fractions, and dextramer-positive and dextramer-negative fractions. This clonotype originated in a man between 25 and 39 years old who received the YFV17D yellow fever vaccine. Material: PBMCs, obtained on the day of the yellow fever booster vaccination.

The base sequence is TGCAGTGCTAGAAACGGGAACACCGGGGAGCTGTTTTTT. This encodes CSARNGNTGELFF. The rearrangement joined TRBV20-1 to TRBJ2-2; the D gene cannot be named for sure. The junction carries 5 bases between V and J, which are trimmed by 2 bases and 1 base respectively. The germline V gene (reference sequence) sets CDR1 to DFQATT and CDR2 to SNEGSKA. Spanning cysteine to phenylalanine, the CDR3 consists of 13 amino acids. Only CDR3 DNA is held: 39 bases, read in frame from base 1.